This T cell receptor (beta chain) was identified in a study of T cell clonotyping in hematopoietic cell transplantation. Overall study context: Pretransplant recipient samples were taken after cytoreduction.

Points on this clone: The antigen is undetermined.

Study-wide results and caveats: At the given depth, recipient repertoires were over 95% de novo clonotypes.

The germline V gene has CDR1 SGHNT and CDR2 YYREEE (reference sequence). The V segment lost 3 bases and the J segment 2 bases; nucleotides outside the gene matches: 7. The CDR3 has 15 residues. Indicated time point: recipient sample about 28 days before transplant, after cytoreduction. Blood collection times were about day -28 and days 30, 100, 180 posttransplant. Data came from immunoSEQ multiplex PCR; TCRdb stores just in-frame clones and leaves some out. The sample has tens of thousands of clones, approximately 78% seen once. The receptor was derived from a man in his sixties with myelodysplastic syndrome. Some clones in this sample may be carry-over from other donors' samples. The chain couples TRBV5-4 to TRBJ2-5, with 7 positions matching TRBD1. The source was peripheral blood mononuclear cells, collected before stem cell transplant. CDR3 protein: CASSSAGTAQETQYF. In DNA, the CDR3 is TGTGCCAGCAGCTCGGCCGGGACAGCGCAAGAGACCCAGTACTTC.